Sequencing of this T cell receptor (beta chain) was carried out in a study of glioma-infiltrating T cells after dendritic cell vaccination. Time point indicated: after dendritic cell vaccination, including at tumor progression/relapse. The repertoire was sequenced with immunoSEQ multiplex PCR; TCRdb's copy has only in-frame clones and lacks some. The table includes 75,000 to 85,000 clones, around nine tenths detected once. V lost 7 bases to trimming and J lost 3 bases; unmatched junction nucleotides: 8. The CDR3 covers 15 residues. Germline CDR1 is SGDLS and CDR2 is YYNGEE. The receptor comes from a human donor with glioblastoma. This chain uses TRBV9 with TRBJ2-1; TRBD1 agrees at 9 bases. Sample: blood, taken after dendritic cell vaccination. The CDR3 bases are TGTGCCAGCGCCAGACAGGGGGAGGGCTACAATGAGCAGTTCTTC. Amino acid sequence: CASARQGEGYNEQFF.